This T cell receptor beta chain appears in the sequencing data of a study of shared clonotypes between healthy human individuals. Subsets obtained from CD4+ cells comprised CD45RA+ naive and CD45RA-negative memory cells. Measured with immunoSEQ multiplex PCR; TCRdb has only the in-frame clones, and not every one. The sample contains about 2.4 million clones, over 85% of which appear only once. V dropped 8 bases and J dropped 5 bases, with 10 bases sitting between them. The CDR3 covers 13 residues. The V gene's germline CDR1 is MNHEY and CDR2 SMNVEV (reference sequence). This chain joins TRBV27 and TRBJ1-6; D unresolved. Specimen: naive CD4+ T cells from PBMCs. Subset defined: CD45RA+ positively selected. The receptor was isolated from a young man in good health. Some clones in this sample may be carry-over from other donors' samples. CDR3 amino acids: CASHGPNNSPLHF. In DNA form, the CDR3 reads TGTGCCAGCCATGGCCCTAATAATTCACCCCTCCACTTT.